This T cell receptor beta chain was recorded in a study of cytomegalovirus exposure and HLA in healthy donors. Primers for the PCR totalled 60 Vbeta and 13 Jbeta. TCRdb's table, derived via immunoSEQ multiplex PCR, lists solely in-frame clones and lacks some. Among fewer than 150,000 clones listed, about 82% were seen once. Trimming removed 0 bases at V and 5 bases at J, with 17 bases between. The CDR3 has 17 amino acids. Germline V gene lookup returns CDR1 MGHRA and CDR2 YSYEKL. The TCR was taken from a man aged 25 to 40 in good health and CMV-seronegative. The chain employs TRBV4-1 and TRBJ1-5, with D possibly matching TRBD1 (5 bases). Sequencing input: PBMCs. DNA of the CDR3: TGCGCCAGCAGCCAAGAAGGGGTCCCCCTGAATTATCAGCCCCAGCATTTT. Translating gives CASSQEGVPLNYQPQHF.